This T cell receptor beta chain stems from a study of response to subunit inactivated influenza vaccine. The study's findings and limits: Authors suggested that a seasonal influenza vaccination recruits few new T cells each time.

As to this clonotype: Its antigen is undetermined.

A single record per CDR3 protein comes from TCRdb applying MiXCR to the RT-PCR reads. The table shows about 700,000 distinct CDR3 sequences, with roughly 15% occurring only once. The clonotype originates from a man aged 50-59 years who received an inactivated influenza vaccine. Sample: PBMCs from blood, taken around two weeks before vaccination.

The CDR3 here is CASSREQGEPQHF. CDR3 nucleotides: TGTGCCAGCAGTCGAGAGCAGGGGGAGCCCCAGCATTTT. The J gene is TRBJ1-5, the V gene TRBV7-9; 7 nucleotides line up with TRBD1. CDR1 and CDR2 (germline): SEHNR, FQNEAQ (reference sequence). V dropped 6 bases and J dropped 8; count of bases not matched to a gene: 7. The CDR3 has 13 residues.